This TCR beta chain was sequenced in a study of identical twins. Study-wide results and limits: The abundant beta clonotypes from cord blood had fewer insertions, and memory repertoires had none of this.

In TCRdb, the 5' RACE reads were re-called with MiXCR into one record per CDR3 protein. The data show approximately 1.8 million distinct CDR3 sequences, with about 31% seen just once and approximately 0.25% held by the top ten. The germline CDR1 and CDR2 sequences are SGHTS and YDEGEE. The CDR3 runs 15 residues. Trimming pared 0 bases from V and 5 bases from J, leaving 15 bases between. To note about this clonotype: What it recognizes is unknown.

Healthy Caucasians provided all donations. The V call is TRBV5-8, the J call TRBJ2-7, with D hard to call. The clonotype originates from a newborn girl in good health. Sequenced: cord blood. The CDR3, as DNA: TGTGCCAGCAGCTTGGTTCGCAGGCTAAACCACGAGCAGTACTTC. It yields the protein CASSLVRRLNHEQYF.